This T cell receptor beta chain is drawn from a study of T cell responses to AZD1222 COVID-19 vaccine. Overall study: Pooling covered second doses at about 4 or about 12 weeks.

Assay used: immunoSEQ multiplex PCR; TCRdb lists only in-frame clones, some missing. Among 200,000 to 300,000 clones listed, roughly 93% were seen once. V was clipped by 5 bases and J by 4 bases; unmatched bases: 3. The CDR3 totals 13 residues. Germline V gene data show CDR1 as SNHLY and CDR2 as FYNNEI. Whole-study findings and limits: Two AZD1222 administrations were followed by greater Spike-specific TCR breadth and depth.

This clone was seen just once. Its matching antigen is unknown. The receptor's source is an adult in good health. The sequencing here drew on peripheral blood, taken on day 0 of AZD1222 vaccination. The J gene is TRBJ2-5, the V gene TRBV2, with 8 bases lining up with TRBD2. The CDR3 region has the DNA TGTGCCAGCAGTCGTAGCGGGACAGAGACCCAGTACTTC. Amino acids: CASSRSGTETQYF.